The 10 T cell receptor beta chains below were found in one sample sequenced in a study of blood T cell repertoires in COVID-19. Sequencing was performed with immunoSEQ multiplex PCR; in TCRdb, only in-frame clones are kept and a portion is missing. Altogether approximately 210,000 clones are present, roughly 87% being singletons, with the ten largest covering 1.9%. Material for sequencing was peripheral blood. Receptors originate from a man aged 40-49 years with active or convalescent COVID-19.

This chain connects TRBV6-1 to TRBJ1-2, with a tentative D call TRBD1 (6 bases). The CDR3 has 14 residues. Between the trimmed V and J ends, which lost 2 bases and 7 bases, there was a span of 14 bases. The germline V gene encodes CDR1 MNHNS and CDR2 SASEGT. CDR3: CASSELDSLIGYTF. CDR3 bases: TGTGCCAGCAGTGAACTGGACAGTCTGATTGGCTACACCTTC.

J is TRBJ1-1 and V is TRBV28; perhaps TRBD1 as D (6 bases). Germline CDR1 is MDHEN and CDR2 is SYDVKM. This CDR3 spans 14 amino acids. Deletions cut 7 bases from V and 4 bases from J, with 16 bases between. This CDR3 reads CASTTRGRGTEAFF. Here the CDR3 DNA reads TGTGCCAGCACCACAAGGGGCAGGGGCACTGAAGCTTTCTTT.

A word on this clone: At the DNA level, this CDR3 is encoded by other sequences in the same sample as well. The CDR3 sequence is CASRQGDTEAFF. The CDR3, as DNA: TGTGCCAGCCGACAGGGCGACACTGAAGCTTTCTTT. V gene TRBV19 combines with J gene TRBJ1-1; 7 nucleotides agree with TRBD1. The CDR3 has 12 amino acids. V was pared by 9 bases and J by 3 bases, with 4 bases of the junction left unmatched. Germline CDR1 is LNHDA and CDR2 is SQIVND (reference sequence). The full variable domain, in which reference TRBV19 and TRBJ1-1 provide the parts outside the CDR3, is DGGITQSPKYLFRKEGQNVTLSCEQNLNHDAMYWYRQDPGQGLRLIYYSQIVNDFQKGDIAEGYSVSREKKESFPLTVTSAQKNPTAFYLCASRQGDTEAFFGQGTRLTVV.

The sample holds one count of this clone. This chain connects TRBV27 to TRBJ1-1; possible D gene TRBD1, 6 bases. This CDR3 comprises 16 residues. V was cut by 7 bases and J by 1 base, with 19 bases left in between. Germline CDR1 reads MNHEY; CDR2 reads SMNVEV (reference sequence). The CDR3 is CASTHSGGFSNTEAFF. Written as DNA, the CDR3 is TGTGCCAGCACCCACTCGGGGGGCTTTTCGAACACTGAAGCTTTCTTT.

The genes are TRBV10-3 and TRBJ1-2; no definite D call. The CDR3 extends over 15 amino acids. Germline loops: CDR1 ENHRY, CDR2 SYGVKD. Trimming stripped 4 bases from V and 0 bases from J, with 12 bases between. Written as DNA, the CDR3 is TGTGCCATCAGTGCCTACACCGAGGCTAACTATGGCTACACCTTC. Its protein product is CAISAYTEANYGYTF.

The gene calls are TRBV14 and TRBJ2-1; D is undetermined. With 9 bases removed from V and 0 bases from J, the gap between germline ends came to 15 bases. The germline gives CDR1 SGHDN, CDR2 FVKESK. The CDR3 spans 15 residues. The DNA for the CDR3 is TGTGCCAGTACCATGTACCCCAGCTCCTACAATGAGCAGTTCTTC. Amino acids: CASTMYPSSYNEQFF.

In this sample, this clone turned up once. The chain couples TRBV5-1 to TRBJ2-7, with D maybe TRBD1 (6 bases). This CDR3 contains 13 residues. Germline V gene sequence: CDR1 SGHRS, CDR2 YFSETQ. The V and J ends lost 4 bases and 3 bases respectively, with 11 bases between them. CDR3 sequence: CASSIARGYEQYF. CDR3 in DNA: TGCGCCAGCAGCATCGCCAGGGGCTACGAGCAGTACTTC.

A remark on this clone: This same CDR3 is encoded by further DNA sequences in the sample. This chain links TRBV6-2 or TRBV6-3 with TRBJ2-3; perhaps TRBD2 as D (6 bases). V lost 2 bases and J lost 3, with 9 bases in between. The CDR3 totals 14 residues. CDR1 and CDR2 (germline): MNHEY, SVGEGT. The CDR3 DNA follows: TGTGCCAGCAGTTACGGCGCGGGGACAGATACGCAGTATTTT. This codes for CASSYGAGTDTQYF.

This chain joins TRBV19 and TRBJ1-4, with 11 positions matching TRBD1. Germline CDR1 LNHDA, CDR2 SQIVND (reference sequence). The CDR3 sequence is 17 residues long. Trimming at V came to 4 bases and at J to 0 bases, leaving 4 bases not matched to a gene. The CDR3 region is CASSRGQGAATNEKLFF. As DNA, the CDR3 is TGTGCCAGTAGTAGAGGACAGGGGGCTGCAACTAATGAAAAACTGTTTTTT.

V and J are TRBV7-2 and TRBJ2-1, with D uncertain. This CDR3 has 13 residues. Trimming pared 3 bases from V and 3 bases from J, leaving 6 bases between. Germline V gene lookup returns CDR1 SGHTA and CDR2 FQGNSA. The CDR3 DNA sequence: TGTGCCAGCAGCTTTCTACGCTACAATGAGCAGTTCTTC. It specifies CASSFLRYNEQFF.